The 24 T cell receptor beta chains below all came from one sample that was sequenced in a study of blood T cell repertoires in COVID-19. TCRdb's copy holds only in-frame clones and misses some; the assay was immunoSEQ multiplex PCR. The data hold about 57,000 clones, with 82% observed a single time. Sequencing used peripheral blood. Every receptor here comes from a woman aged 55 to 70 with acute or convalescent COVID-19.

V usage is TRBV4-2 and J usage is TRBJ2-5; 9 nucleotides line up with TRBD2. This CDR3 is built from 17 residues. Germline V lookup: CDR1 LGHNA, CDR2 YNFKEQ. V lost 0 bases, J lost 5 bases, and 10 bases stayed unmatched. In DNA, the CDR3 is TGTGCCAGCAGCCAAGATCCAGCGGGGGGAAGTGGGGAGACCCAGTACTTC. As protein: CASSQDPAGGSGETQYF.

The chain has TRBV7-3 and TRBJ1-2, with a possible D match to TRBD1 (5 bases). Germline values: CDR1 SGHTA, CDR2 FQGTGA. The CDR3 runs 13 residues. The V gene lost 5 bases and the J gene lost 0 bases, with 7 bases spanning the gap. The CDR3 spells CASSPGSNYGYTF. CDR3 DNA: TGTGCCAGCAGCCCAGGGTCTAACTATGGCTACACCTTC. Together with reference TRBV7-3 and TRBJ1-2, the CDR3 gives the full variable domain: GAGVSQTPSNKVTEKGKYVELRCDPISGHTALYWYRQSLGQGPEFLIYFQGTGAADDSGLPNDRFFAVRPEGSVSTLKIQRTERGDSAVYLCASSPGSNYGYTFGSGTRLTVV.

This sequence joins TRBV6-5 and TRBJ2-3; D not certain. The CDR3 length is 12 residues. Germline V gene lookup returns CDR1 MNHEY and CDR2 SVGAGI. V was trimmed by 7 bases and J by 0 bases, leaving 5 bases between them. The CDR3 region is CASMTSTDTQYF. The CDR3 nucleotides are TGTGCCAGCATGACTAGCACAGATACGCAGTATTTT.

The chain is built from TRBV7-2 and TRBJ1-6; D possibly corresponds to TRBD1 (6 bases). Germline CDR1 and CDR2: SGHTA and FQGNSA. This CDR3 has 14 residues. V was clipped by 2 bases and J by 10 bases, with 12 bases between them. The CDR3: CASSLRDTGSPLHF. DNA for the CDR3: TGTGCCAGCAGCTTACGGGACACCGGGTCACCCCTCCACTTT.

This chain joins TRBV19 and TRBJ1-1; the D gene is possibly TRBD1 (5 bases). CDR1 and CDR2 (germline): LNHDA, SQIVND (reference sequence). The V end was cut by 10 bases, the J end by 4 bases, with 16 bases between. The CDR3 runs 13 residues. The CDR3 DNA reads TGTGCCACTTCCCGGGGACTGATCACTGAAGCTTTCTTT. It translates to CATSRGLITEAFF.

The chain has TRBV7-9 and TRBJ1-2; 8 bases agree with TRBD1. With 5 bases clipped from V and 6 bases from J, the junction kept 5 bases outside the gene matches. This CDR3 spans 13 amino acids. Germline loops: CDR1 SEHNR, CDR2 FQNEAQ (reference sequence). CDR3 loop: CASSPTGDHGYTF. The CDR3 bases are TGTGCCAGCAGCCCGACAGGGGACCATGGCTACACCTTC.

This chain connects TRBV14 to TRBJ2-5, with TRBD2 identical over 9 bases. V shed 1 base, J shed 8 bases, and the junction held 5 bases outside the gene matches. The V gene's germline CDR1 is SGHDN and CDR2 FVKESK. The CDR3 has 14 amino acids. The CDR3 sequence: CASSQARLAATQYF. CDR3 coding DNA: TGTGCCAGCAGCCAAGCCAGACTAGCGGCTACCCAGTACTTC.

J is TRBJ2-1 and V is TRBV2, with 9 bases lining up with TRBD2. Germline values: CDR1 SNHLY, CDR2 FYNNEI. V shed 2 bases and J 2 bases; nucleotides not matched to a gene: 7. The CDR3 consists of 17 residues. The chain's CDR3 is CASSENMLAGTYNEQFF. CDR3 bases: TGTGCCAGCAGTGAAAATATGCTAGCGGGGACCTACAATGAGCAGTTCTTC.

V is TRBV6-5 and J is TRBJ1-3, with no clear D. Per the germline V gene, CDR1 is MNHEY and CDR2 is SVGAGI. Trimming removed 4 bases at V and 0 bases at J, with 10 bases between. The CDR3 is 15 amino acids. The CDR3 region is CASSLPGVSGNTIYF. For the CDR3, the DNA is TGTGCCAGCAGTTTACCGGGAGTCTCTGGAAACACCATATATTTT.

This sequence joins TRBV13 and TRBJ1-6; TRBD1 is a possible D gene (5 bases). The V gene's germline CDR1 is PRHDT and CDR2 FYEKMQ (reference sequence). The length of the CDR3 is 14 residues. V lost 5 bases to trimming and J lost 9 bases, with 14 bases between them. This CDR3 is CASSLGQLGSPLHF. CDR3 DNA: TGTGCCAGCAGCCTTGGACAATTGGGTTCACCCCTCCACTTT.

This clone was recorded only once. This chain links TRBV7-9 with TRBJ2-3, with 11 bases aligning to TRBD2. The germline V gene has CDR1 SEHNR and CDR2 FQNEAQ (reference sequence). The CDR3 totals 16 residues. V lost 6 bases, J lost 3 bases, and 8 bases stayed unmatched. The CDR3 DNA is TGTGCCAGCAGTCCCACTAGCGGGGGTGTGACAGATACGCAGTATTTT. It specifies CASSPTSGGVTDTQYF. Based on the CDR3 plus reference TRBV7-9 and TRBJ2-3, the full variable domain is DTGVSQNPRHKITKRGQNVTFRCDPISEHNRLYWYRQTLGQGPEFLTYFQNEAQLEKSRLLSDRFSAERPKGSFSTLEIQRTEQGDSAMYLCASSPTSGGVTDTQYFGPGTRLTVL.

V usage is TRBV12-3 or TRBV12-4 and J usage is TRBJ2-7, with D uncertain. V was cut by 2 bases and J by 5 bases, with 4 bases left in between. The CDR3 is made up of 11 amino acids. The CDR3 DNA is TGTGCCAGCAGTTTAACAGACGAGCAGTACTTC. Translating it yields CASSLTDEQYF.

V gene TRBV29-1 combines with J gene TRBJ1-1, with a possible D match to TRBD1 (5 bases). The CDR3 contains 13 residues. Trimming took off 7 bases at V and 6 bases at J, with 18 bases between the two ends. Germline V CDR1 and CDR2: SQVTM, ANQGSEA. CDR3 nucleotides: TGCAGCGCCCAAGGGACGGGGAGGGCTGAAGCTTTCTTT. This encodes CSAQGTGRAEAFF. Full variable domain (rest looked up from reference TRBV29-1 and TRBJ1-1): SAVISQKPSRDICQRGTSLTIQCQVDSQVTMMFWYRQQPGQSLTLIATANQGSEATYESGFVIDKFPISRPNLTFSTLTVSNMSPEDSSIYLCSAQGTGRAEAFFGQGTRLTVV.

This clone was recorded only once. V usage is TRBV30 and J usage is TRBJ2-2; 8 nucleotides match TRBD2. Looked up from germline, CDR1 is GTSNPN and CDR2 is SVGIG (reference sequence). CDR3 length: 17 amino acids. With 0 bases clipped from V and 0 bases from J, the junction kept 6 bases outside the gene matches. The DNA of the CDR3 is TGTGCCTGGAGTGTATGGGTAGCGGGGTCGAACACCGGGGAGCTGTTTTTT. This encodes CAWSVWVAGSNTGELFF.

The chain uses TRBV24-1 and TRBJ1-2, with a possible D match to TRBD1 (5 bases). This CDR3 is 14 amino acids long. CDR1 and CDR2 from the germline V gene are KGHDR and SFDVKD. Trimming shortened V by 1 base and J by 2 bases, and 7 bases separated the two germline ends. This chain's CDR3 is CATSDFRQNYGYTF. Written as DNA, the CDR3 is TGTGCCACCAGTGATTTCCGACAGAACTATGGCTACACCTTC.

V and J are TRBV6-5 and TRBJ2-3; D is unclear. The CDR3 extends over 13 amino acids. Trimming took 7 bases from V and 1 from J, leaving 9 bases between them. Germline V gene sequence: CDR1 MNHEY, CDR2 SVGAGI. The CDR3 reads CASNPAGTDTQYF. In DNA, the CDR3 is TGTGCCAGCAATCCGGCGGGCACAGATACGCAGTATTTT.

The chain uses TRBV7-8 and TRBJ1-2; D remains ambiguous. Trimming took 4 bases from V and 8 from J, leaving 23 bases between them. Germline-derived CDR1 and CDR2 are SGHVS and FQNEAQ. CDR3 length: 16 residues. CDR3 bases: TGTGCCAGCAGCTCCCAAGGAGGTAGAGGTTCGGTCGGCTACACCTTC. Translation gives CASSSQGGRGSVGYTF.

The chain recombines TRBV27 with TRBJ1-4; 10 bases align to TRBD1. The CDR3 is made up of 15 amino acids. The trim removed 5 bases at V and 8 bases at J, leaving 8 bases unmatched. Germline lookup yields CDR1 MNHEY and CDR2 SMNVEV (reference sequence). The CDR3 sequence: CASSPGQGVYEKLFF. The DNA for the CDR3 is TGTGCCAGCAGTCCAGGACAGGGGGTCTACGAAAAACTGTTTTTT.

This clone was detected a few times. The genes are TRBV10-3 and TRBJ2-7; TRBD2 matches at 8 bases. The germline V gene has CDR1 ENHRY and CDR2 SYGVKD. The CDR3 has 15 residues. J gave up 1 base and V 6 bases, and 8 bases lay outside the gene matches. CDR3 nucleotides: TGTGCCATCAGGGTTACTAGCGGAGCGTCCTACGAGCAGTACTTC. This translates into CAIRVTSGASYEQYF.

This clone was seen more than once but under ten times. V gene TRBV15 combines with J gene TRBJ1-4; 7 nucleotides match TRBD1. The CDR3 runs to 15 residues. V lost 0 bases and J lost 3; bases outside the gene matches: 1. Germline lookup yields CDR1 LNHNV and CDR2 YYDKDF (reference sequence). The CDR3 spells CATSREGQPNEKLFF. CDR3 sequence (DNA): TGTGCCACCAGCAGAGAGGGACAGCCTAATGAAAAACTGTTTTTT.

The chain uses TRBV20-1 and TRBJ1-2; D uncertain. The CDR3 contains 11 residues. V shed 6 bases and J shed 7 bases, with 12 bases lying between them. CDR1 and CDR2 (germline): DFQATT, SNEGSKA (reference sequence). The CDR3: CSAWTPSGYTF. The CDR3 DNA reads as TGCAGTGCATGGACTCCCTCTGGCTACACCTTC.

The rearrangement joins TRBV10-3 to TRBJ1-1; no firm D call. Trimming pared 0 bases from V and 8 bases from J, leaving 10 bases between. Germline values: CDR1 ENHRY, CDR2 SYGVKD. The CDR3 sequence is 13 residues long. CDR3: CAISESNGLEAFF. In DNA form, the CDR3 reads TGTGCCATCAGTGAGTCGAACGGACTGGAAGCTTTCTTT.

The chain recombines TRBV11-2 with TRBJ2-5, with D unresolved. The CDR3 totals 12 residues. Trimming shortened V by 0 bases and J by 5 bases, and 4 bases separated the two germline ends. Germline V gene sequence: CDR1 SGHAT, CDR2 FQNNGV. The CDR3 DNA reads TGTGCCAGCAGCTTAGATCAGGAGACCCAGTACTTC. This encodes CASSLDQETQYF. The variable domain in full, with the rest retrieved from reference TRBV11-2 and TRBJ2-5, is EAGVAQSPRYKIIEKRQSVAFWCNPISGHATLYWYQQILGQGPKLLIQFQNNGVVDDSQLPKDRFSAERLKGVDSTLKIQPAKLEDSAVYLCASSLDQETQYFGPGTRLLVL.

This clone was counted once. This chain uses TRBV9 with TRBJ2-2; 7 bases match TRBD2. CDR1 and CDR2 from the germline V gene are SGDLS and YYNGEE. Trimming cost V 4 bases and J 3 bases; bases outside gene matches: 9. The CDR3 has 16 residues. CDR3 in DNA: TGTGCCAGCAGCCCTAGGGGCACTAGCGACACCGGGGAGCTGTTTTTT. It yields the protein CASSPRGTSDTGELFF.